This TCR beta chain was recorded in a study of breast tumors, draining lymph nodes, adjacent tissues (dated by TCRdb to 2015 to 2016). About the investigation overall: The study compared TCR beta repertoires across tumor, adjacent nontumor tissue and axillary lymph nodes from breast cancer patients. In human breast cancer, the study set out to evaluate how tumor, surrounding tissue and draining lymph node repertoires relate to one another and whether T cells may move between these sites.

The sequencer was an Illumina HiSeq 2000. Multiplex PCR amplification was used to build the TCR beta chain libraries. The amplified TCR beta chain products were analyzed by high-throughput sequencing. The raw public reads went through TCRdb reprocessing: fastp at Q25, MiXCR clone calling, in-frame beta chains kept. When rows share a CDR3 protein, they turn into one entry using the most common DNA and genes. This sample comprises fewer than 200,000 distinct CDR3 sequences, about 30% of them detected only once. The ten biggest clones cover around 4% of the sample. The axillary draining lymph nodes of breast cancer patients were the source of the lymph node samples. What the study reported, not specific to this receptor: The data were judged consistent with most tumor T cells deriving from the lymph node and then expanding within tumor tissue. Rather than being directly demonstrated, the conclusion that tumor T cells originate in lymph nodes was presented as consistent with a hypothesis. Tumor T-cell repertoires showed less diversity than lymph node repertoires and more diversity than nontumor tissue repertoires, and tumor T-cell repertoires showed preferential V and J gene usage. The similarity between tumor and nontumor tissue repertoires was significantly greater in luminal-like breast cancer than in basal-like breast cancer.

Concerning this clonotype itself: No cognate antigen has been identified for it. No much larger clone exists at a distance of one base, and base qualities are not known.

Reading the germline V gene (reference sequence) gives CDR1 DFQATT and CDR2 SNEGSKA. From its cysteine to its phenylalanine, the CDR3 spans 14 amino acids. The only DNA kept is the CDR3, 42 bases in frame from the first base. V has 6 bases trimmed and J has 1 base trimmed; junction bases matching no gene number 6. Sequencing input: axillary lymph node tissue. This sequence uses TRBV20-1 and TRBJ2-1; 7 bases in the junction line up with TRBD2. The clonotype was recovered from a female donor with breast cancer. Some clones in this sample may be carry-over from other donors' samples. The CDR3 corresponds to CSASREVSYNEQFF. DNA sequence: TGCAGTGCCTCCCGGGAGGTTTCCTACAATGAGCAGTTCTTC.